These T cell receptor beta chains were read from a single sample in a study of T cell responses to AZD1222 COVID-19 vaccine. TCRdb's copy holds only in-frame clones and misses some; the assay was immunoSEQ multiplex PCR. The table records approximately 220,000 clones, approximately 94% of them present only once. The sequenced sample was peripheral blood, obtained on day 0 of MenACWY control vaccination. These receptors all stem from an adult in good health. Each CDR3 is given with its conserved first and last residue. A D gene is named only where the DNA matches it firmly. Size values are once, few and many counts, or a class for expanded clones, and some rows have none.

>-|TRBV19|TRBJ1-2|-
CASIPGSRIYTF
TGTGCCAGTATCCCCGGATCCCGTATCTACACCTTC
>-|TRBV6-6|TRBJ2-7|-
CASSLGRIYEQYF
TGTGCCAGCAGTTTGGGCAGGATTTACGAGCAGTACTTC
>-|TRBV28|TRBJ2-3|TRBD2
CASSSIPVYSRGVRTDTQYF
TGTGCCAGCAGTTCCATCCCCGTTTACTCGCGGGGGGTACGCACAGATACGCAGTATTTT
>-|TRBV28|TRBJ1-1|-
CASTKKQGLGNTEAFF
TGTGCCAGCACCAAGAAACAGGGTCTCGGAAACACTGAAGCTTTCTTT
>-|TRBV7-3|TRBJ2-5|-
CASSKTSAETQYF
TGTGCCAGCAGCAAGACTAGTGCCGAGACCCAGTACTTC
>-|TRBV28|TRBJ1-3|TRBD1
CASRGQGPGNTIYF
TGTGCCAGCAGGGGACAGGGTCCCGGAAACACCATATATTTT
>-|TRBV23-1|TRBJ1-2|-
CASSQSNRTIYGYTF
TGCGCCAGCAGTCAATCTAACAGAACCATTTATGGCTACACCTTC
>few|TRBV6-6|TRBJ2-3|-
CASSPSSSTDTQYF
TGTGCCAGCAGCCCTTCGAGCAGCACAGATACGCAGTATTTT
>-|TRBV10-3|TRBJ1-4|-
CAIRTATNEKLFF
TGTGCCATCAGGACAGCAACTAATGAAAAACTGTTTTTT
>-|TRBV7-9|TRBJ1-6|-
CASSLAGSGNSPLHF
TGTGCCAGCAGCTTAGCAGGGTCGGGTAATTCACCCCTCCACTTT
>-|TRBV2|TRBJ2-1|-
CASSGVGNEQFF
TGTGCCAGCAGTGGCGTCGGCAATGAGCAGTTCTTC
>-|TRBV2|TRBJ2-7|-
CASSAQGYTYEQYF
TGTGCCAGCAGCGCTCAGGGGTATACCTACGAGCAGTACTTC
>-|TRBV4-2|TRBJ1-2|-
CASSPEGGAKVGGYTF
TGTGCCAGCAGCCCGGAGGGAGGGGCCAAGGTGGGAGGCTACACCTTC
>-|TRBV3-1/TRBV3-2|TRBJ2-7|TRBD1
CASSQVRTGVGEQYF
TGTGCCAGCAGCCAAGTCCGGACAGGGGTGGGGGAGCAGTACTTC
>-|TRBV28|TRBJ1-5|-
CASSFSSGPVGNQPQHF
TGTGCCAGCAGTTTTAGTTCAGGGCCTGTTGGCAATCAGCCCCAGCATTTT
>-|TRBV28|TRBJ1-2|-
CASSRAGPQNYGYTF
TGTGCCAGCAGTCGGGCAGGGCCCCAGAACTATGGCTACACCTTC
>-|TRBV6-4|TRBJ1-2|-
CASSDSGRPPWYGYTF
TGTGCCAGCAGTGACTCGGGCAGGCCCCCATGGTATGGCTACACCTTC
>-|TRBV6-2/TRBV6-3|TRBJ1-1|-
CASSLQLNTEAFF
TGTGCCAGCAGTTTACAGTTGAACACTGAAGCTTTCTTT
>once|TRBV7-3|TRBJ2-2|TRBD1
CASSSYQGANTGELFF
TGTGCCAGCAGCTCATATCAGGGGGCAAACACCGGGGAGCTGTTTTTT
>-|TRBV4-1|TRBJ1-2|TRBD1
CASSQRDRDYGYTF
TGCGCCAGCAGCCAACGGGACAGGGACTATGGCTACACCTTC
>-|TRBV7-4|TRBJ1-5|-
CASSSCRMGNQPQHF
TGTGCCAGCAGCTCCTGCCGGATGGGCAATCAGCCCCAGCATTTT
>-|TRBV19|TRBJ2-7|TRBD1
CASSIDRGLSYEQYF
TGTGCCAGTAGTATTGACAGGGGGCTGTCCTACGAGCAGTACTTC
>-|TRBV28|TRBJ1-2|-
CASSGDPGYGYTF
TGTGCCAGCAGTGGGGACCCGGGCTATGGCTACACCTTC
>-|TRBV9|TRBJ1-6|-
CASSVRGGDSPLHF
TGTGCCAGCAGCGTGCGGGGAGGAGATTCACCCCTCCACTTT
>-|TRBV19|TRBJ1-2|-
CASSIAGANYGYTF
TGTGCCAGTAGTATAGCAGGGGCAAACTATGGCTACACCTTC
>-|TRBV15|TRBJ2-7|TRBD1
CATSRDRGSYEQYF
TGTGCCACCAGCAGGGACAGGGGGTCCTACGAGCAGTACTTC
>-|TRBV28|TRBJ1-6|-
CASSLGSGRSNSPLHF
TGTGCCAGCAGTTTAGGGTCAGGGAGGTCGAATTCACCCCTCCACTTT
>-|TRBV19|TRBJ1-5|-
CASKIKDSMLNQPQHF
TGTGCCAGTAAGATAAAAGACTCCATGCTCAATCAGCCCCAGCATTTT